These T cell receptor beta chains were read from a single sample in a study of naive CD8 T cells in extremely preterm neonates. Assay: immunoSEQ multiplex PCR; the TCRdb copy retains only in-frame clones and omits some. The sample lists more than 20,000 clones; roughly 88% were seen once. The sample consisted of naive CD8+ T cells from cord blood. These receptors came from a boy who was born preterm. Both conserved end residues are part of each CDR3. D genes are given only for firm matches. The size entry is marked missing in some rows and otherwise reads once, few, many or a size class.

J: TRBJ2-7
size: .
D: TRBD1
V: TRBV5-5
DNA: TGTGCCAGCAGCGGCACAGGGGGCTACGAGCAGTACTTC
CDR3: CASSGTGGYEQYF

J: TRBJ1-2
size: .
D: TRBD1
V: TRBV10-3
DNA: TGTGCCATCAGTGAGACAGGGGGCGCTTATGGCTACACCTTC
CDR3: CAISETGGAYGYTF

J: TRBJ2-1
size: .
D: .
V: TRBV5-1
DNA: TGCGCCAGCAGCTCACACGTCTACAATGAGCAGTTCTTC
CDR3: CASSSHVYNEQFF

J: TRBJ2-5
size: .
D: .
V: TRBV12-2
DNA: TGTGCAAGTCGCTTAAAGGTCGGACAGTACCAAGAGACCCAGTACTTC
CDR3: CASRLKVGQYQETQYF

J: TRBJ1-6
size: .
D: .
V: TRBV6-5
DNA: TGTGCCAGCAGTTACGGGAATTCACCCCTCCACTTT
CDR3: CASSYGNSPLHF

J: TRBJ1-5
size: .
D: .
V: TRBV9
DNA: TGTGCCAGCAGCGTAGGGGACAGCAATCAGCCCCAGCATTTT
CDR3: CASSVGDSNQPQHF

J: TRBJ2-1
size: .
D: TRBD2
V: TRBV11-3
DNA: TGTGCCAGCAGCTTGACTAGCGGGGGGGCCAATGAGCAGTTCTTC
CDR3: CASSLTSGGANEQFF

J: TRBJ2-2
size: .
D: TRBD1
V: TRBV27
DNA: TGTGCCAGCAGTTTGGGACAGGGGAACACCGGGGAGCTGTTTTTT
CDR3: CASSLGQGNTGELFF

J: TRBJ2-7
size: .
D: TRBD2
V: TRBV19
DNA: TGTGCCAGTAGTATAGGACTAGCGGGCTCCTACGAGCAGTACTTC
CDR3: CASSIGLAGSYEQYF

J: TRBJ2-1
size: .
D: .
V: TRBV7-9
DNA: TGTGCCAGCAGCTTAGGGACAGCTTCCTACAATGAGCAGTTCTTC
CDR3: CASSLGTASYNEQFF

J: TRBJ2-7
size: .
D: TRBD2
V: TRBV7-9
DNA: TGTGCCAGCACCTTTAGCGGGGGGGTCTACGAGCAGTACTTC
CDR3: CASTFSGGVYEQYF

J: TRBJ2-1
size: once
D: .
V: TRBV30
DNA: TGTGCCTGGAGTGTAGGGGACAATGAGCAGTTCTTC
CDR3: CAWSVGDNEQFF

J: TRBJ1-2
size: .
D: .
V: TRBV5-8
DNA: TGTGCCAGCAGCTTGACAGGGTATGGCTACACCTTC
CDR3: CASSLTGYGYTF

J: TRBJ2-7
size: .
D: TRBD1
V: TRBV7-9
DNA: TGTGCCAGCAGCTTAGACAGGGGCGAGCAGTACTTC
CDR3: CASSLDRGEQYF

J: TRBJ1-1
size: .
D: .
V: TRBV19
DNA: TGTGCCAGTGGACGGATGAACACTGAAGCTTTCTTT
CDR3: CASGRMNTEAFF

J: TRBJ2-7
size: .
D: TRBD1
V: TRBV7-3
DNA: TGTGCCAGCAGCTTCGCAGGGGGCTACGAGCAGTACTTC
CDR3: CASSFAGGYEQYF

J: TRBJ2-6
size: .
D: .
V: TRBV27
DNA: TGTGCCAGCAGTTGGGGCTCTGGGGCCAACGTCCTGACTTTC
CDR3: CASSWGSGANVLTF

J: TRBJ2-7
size: .
D: TRBD1
V: TRBV5-5
DNA: TGTGCCAGCAGCTTTGGGACAGGGGTCTACGAGCAGTACTTC
CDR3: CASSFGTGVYEQYF

J: TRBJ2-3
size: .
D: .
V: TRBV10-3
DNA: TGTGCCATCAGCGCCTCTAGAGAGTTAACAGATACGCAGTATTTT
CDR3: CAISASRELTDTQYF

J: TRBJ1-2
size: once
D: .
V: TRBV27
DNA: TGTGCCAGCAGTTTCGGGGTTGACTATGGCTACACCTTC
CDR3: CASSFGVDYGYTF

J: TRBJ1-2
size: .
D: .
V: TRBV11-2
DNA: TGTGCCAGCAGCTTACAAAACTATGGCTACACCTTC
CDR3: CASSLQNYGYTF

J: TRBJ1-2
size: .
D: .
V: TRBV11-2
DNA: TGTGCCAGCAGCTTAGCTAACTATGGCTACACCTTC
CDR3: CASSLANYGYTF

J: TRBJ2-2
size: .
D: .
V: TRBV29-1
DNA: TGCAGCGTTGATCCGGGACAGAACACCGGGGAGCTGTTTTTT
CDR3: CSVDPGQNTGELFF

J: TRBJ2-7
size: .
D: .
V: TRBV30
DNA: TGTGCCTGGAGTGACAACTCCTACGAGCAGTACTTC
CDR3: CAWSDNSYEQYF

J: TRBJ2-7
size: .
D: .
V: TRBV7-9
DNA: TGTGCCAGCAGCTCTCAGGGCTACGAGCAGTACTTC
CDR3: CASSSQGYEQYF

J: TRBJ2-5
size: .
D: TRBD1
V: TRBV7-3
DNA: TGTGCCAGCAGTCAGACAGGGGGTGGGGAGACCCAGTACTTC
CDR3: CASSQTGGGETQYF

J: TRBJ2-7
size: once
D: .
V: TRBV5-1
DNA: TGCGCCAGCAGCTGGGGCTACGAGCAGTACTTC
CDR3: CASSWGYEQYF

J: TRBJ1-2
size: .
D: .
V: TRBV21-1
DNA: TGTGCCAGCAGCAAAGACACTAACTATGGCTACACCTTC
CDR3: CASSKDTNYGYTF

J: TRBJ2-3
size: .
D: TRBD2
V: TRBV9
DNA: TGTGCCAGCAGCGTACCGCGGACTAGCGGGGGGGCAGATACGCAGTATTTT
CDR3: CASSVPRTSGGADTQYF

J: TRBJ2-7
size: .
D: TRBD1
V: TRBV9
DNA: TGTGCCAGCAGCCCCCCGACAGGGGGATCCTACGAGCAGTACTTC
CDR3: CASSPPTGGSYEQYF

J: TRBJ2-2
size: .
D: TRBD1
V: TRBV9
DNA: TGTGCCAGCAGCGCCTTGGACAGGGGGCTCACCGGGGAGCTGTTTTTT
CDR3: CASSALDRGLTGELFF

J: TRBJ1-1
size: .
D: .
V: TRBV4-1
DNA: TGCGCCAGCAGCCAAAGACAGAACACTGAAGCTTTCTTT
CDR3: CASSQRQNTEAFF

J: TRBJ2-7
size: .
D: .
V: TRBV4-3
DNA: TGCGCCAGCAGCCAATTTCACTCCTACGAGCAGTACTTC
CDR3: CASSQFHSYEQYF

J: TRBJ1-3
size: once
D: TRBD1
V: TRBV7-9
DNA: TGTGCCAGCAGCACGAGACAGGGGGGAAACACCATATATTTT
CDR3: CASSTRQGGNTIYF

J: TRBJ1-2
size: .
D: TRBD1
V: TRBV9
DNA: TGTGCCAGCAGCGATGACAGGGCGGACTATGGCTACACCTTC
CDR3: CASSDDRADYGYTF

J: TRBJ1-5
size: .
D: .
V: TRBV19
DNA: TGTGCCAGTAGTCAGGGAGATCAGCCCCAGCATTTT
CDR3: CASSQGDQPQHF

J: TRBJ2-2
size: .
D: TRBD1
V: TRBV14
DNA: TGTGCCAGCAGCCGGACAGGGGGCACCGGGGAGCTGTTTTTT
CDR3: CASSRTGGTGELFF

J: TRBJ1-2
size: .
D: .
V: TRBV4-1
DNA: TGCGCCAGCAGCCAAGATAGGACCGACAACTATGGCTACACCTTC
CDR3: CASSQDRTDNYGYTF

J: TRBJ1-2
size: .
D: .
V: TRBV30
DNA: TGTGCCTGGAGTGTACAGAGGGGCTACACCTTC
CDR3: CAWSVQRGYTF

J: TRBJ1-2
size: .
D: .
V: TRBV6-5
DNA: TGTGCCAGCAGTTACACAGGCTATGGCTACACCTTC
CDR3: CASSYTGYGYTF

J: TRBJ2-7
size: .
D: .
V: TRBV12-5
DNA: TGTGCTAGTGGTTTGGGGGGCGCCTACGAGCAGTACTTC
CDR3: CASGLGGAYEQYF

J: TRBJ1-1
size: .
D: .
V: TRBV5-6
DNA: TGTGCCAGCAGCTTGACAGGGGAAGCTTTCTTT
CDR3: CASSLTGEAFF

J: TRBJ2-3
size: .
D: TRBD1
V: TRBV11-2
DNA: TGTGCCAGCAGCTGGACAGGGGGCACAGATACGCAGTATTTT
CDR3: CASSWTGGTDTQYF

J: TRBJ1-1
size: .
D: .
V: TRBV7-3
DNA: TGTGCCAGCAGCTTTACAGAGAACACTGAAGCTTTCTTT
CDR3: CASSFTENTEAFF

J: TRBJ1-1
size: .
D: .
V: TRBV25-1
DNA: TGTGCCAGCAGTGAATCGGACAACACTGAAGCTTTCTTT
CDR3: CASSESDNTEAFF

J: TRBJ1-3
size: .
D: .
V: TRBV7-3
DNA: TGTGCCAGCAGCTCTGGAAACACCATATATTTT
CDR3: CASSSGNTIYF

J: TRBJ2-7
size: .
D: .
V: TRBV11-2
DNA: TGTGCCAGCAGCTGGACATCCTACGAGCAGTACTTC
CDR3: CASSWTSYEQYF

J: TRBJ1-6
size: few
D: .
V: TRBV19
DNA: TGTGCCAGCGGACATTCACCCCTCCACTTT
CDR3: CASGHSPLHF

J: TRBJ1-5
size: .
D: TRBD1
V: TRBV27
DNA: TGTGCCAGCAGTTACAGGGGGCGTCAGCCCCAGCATTTT
CDR3: CASSYRGRQPQHF

J: TRBJ1-1
size: .
D: TRBD1
V: TRBV9
DNA: TGTGCCAGCAGCGTCGGGACAGGGGACACTGAAGCTTTCTTT
CDR3: CASSVGTGDTEAFF

J: TRBJ1-1
size: .
D: .
V: TRBV6-5
DNA: TGTGCCAGCAGTTACCCCGTAGGGTTCCCTGAAGCTTTCTTT
CDR3: CASSYPVGFPEAFF

J: TRBJ1-6
size: .
D: .
V: TRBV7-2
DNA: TGTGCCAGCAGCTTAGGGGGACGCTATAATTCACCCCTCCACTTT
CDR3: CASSLGGRYNSPLHF

J: TRBJ1-1
size: few
D: .
V: TRBV10-1
DNA: TGCGCCAGCAGTGACAGGAACACTGAAGCTTTCTTT
CDR3: CASSDRNTEAFF

J: TRBJ2-7
size: .
D: .
V: TRBV29-1
DNA: TGCAGCGTTGCGGACAGCTCCTACGAGCAGTACTTC
CDR3: CSVADSSYEQYF

J: TRBJ2-7
size: .
D: TRBD1
V: TRBV12-5
DNA: TGTGCTAGTGGTTTGGTACGGGACAGGGTCTACGAGCAGTACTTC
CDR3: CASGLVRDRVYEQYF